These T cell receptor beta chains were read from a single sample in a study of blood T cell repertoires in COVID-19. This table comes from immunoSEQ multiplex PCR, and its TCRdb copy is limited to in-frame clones, with some not included. The repertoire holds roughly 100,000 clones, 69% seen once, with about 6% in the top ten. Sequences were obtained from peripheral blood. These receptors were taken from a man aged 80 or over with acute or convalescent COVID-19. Each CDR3 is given with its conserved first and last residue. The D gene is left open where the match is weak. Where a row states a size, it is once, few, many or the class of an expanded clone; other rows omit it.

D: TRBD2
V: TRBV9
size: -
J: TRBJ2-3
length: 16
CDR3: CASSASRGRPLDTQYF
DNA: TGTGCCAGCAGCGCCTCCCGCGGGAGGCCCCTGGATACGCAGTATTTT

D: -
V: TRBV28
size: once
J: TRBJ1-5
length: 12
CDR3: CASSHRNQPQHF
DNA: TGTGCCAGCAGTCACAGGAACCAGCCCCAGCATTTT

D: TRBD1
V: TRBV7-9
size: -
J: TRBJ2-1
length: 13
CDR3: CGEGQSSYNEQFF
DNA: TGTGGAGAGGGACAGAGCTCCTACAATGAGCAGTTCTTC

D: -
V: TRBV19
size: -
J: TRBJ2-7
length: 13
CDR3: CASSKQGTYEQYF
DNA: TGTGCCAGTAGTAAACAGGGAACCTACGAGCAGTACTTC

D: TRBD1
V: TRBV20-1
size: few
J: TRBJ1-3
length: 16
CDR3: CSASLKGQGRGNTIYF
DNA: TGCAGTGCTAGTCTTAAGGGACAGGGTCGTGGAAACACCATATATTTT

D: -
V: TRBV7-3
size: -
J: TRBJ2-1
length: 15
CDR3: CASSLRRSSVNEQFF
DNA: TGTGCCAGCAGCTTAAGGCGGTCGTCGGTCAATGAGCAGTTCTTC

D: -
V: TRBV2
size: -
J: TRBJ1-5
length: 15
CDR3: CASRSSGVSNQPQHF
DNA: TGTGCCAGCAGAAGTTCAGGGGTTAGCAATCAGCCCCAGCATTTT

D: TRBD1
V: TRBV9
size: -
J: TRBJ1-6
length: 14
CDR3: CASSAQGGNSPLHF
DNA: TGTGCCAGCAGCGCCCAGGGGGGTAATTCACCCCTCCACTTT

D: TRBD1
V: TRBV6-5
size: -
J: TRBJ2-3
length: 16
CDR3: CASSYGDRRSRDTQYF
DNA: TGTGCCAGCAGTTACGGGGACAGGAGGTCTCGGGATACGCAGTATTTT

D: -
V: TRBV6-5
size: -
J: TRBJ1-2
length: 13
CDR3: CASTRHPDYGYTF
DNA: TGTGCCAGCACACGACACCCGGACTATGGCTACACCTTC

D: -
V: TRBV4-2
size: -
J: TRBJ1-1
length: 17
CDR3: CASSQELRNSPSTEAFF
DNA: TGTGCCAGCAGCCAAGAATTACGGAATAGCCCATCCACTGAAGCTTTCTTT

D: TRBD1
V: TRBV12-3/TRBV12-4
size: -
J: TRBJ1-1
length: 13
CDR3: CASSSTGITEAFF
DNA: TGTGCCAGCAGCTCGACAGGGATAACTGAAGCTTTCTTT

D: -
V: TRBV6-6
size: once
J: TRBJ2-3
length: 16
CDR3: CASSYEWDSPGDTQYF
DNA: TGTGCCAGCAGTTACGAATGGGACTCGCCCGGAGATACGCAGTATTTT

D: TRBD2
V: TRBV7-2
size: -
J: TRBJ2-1
length: 15
CDR3: CASSLLAGYYNEQFF
DNA: TGTGCCAGCAGCCTACTAGCGGGGTATTACAATGAGCAGTTCTTC

D: -
V: TRBV6-5
size: -
J: TRBJ1-1
length: 15
CDR3: CASSYSQGSFTEAFF
DNA: TGTGCCAGCAGTTACTCCCAGGGAAGCTTCACTGAAGCTTTCTTT

D: -
V: TRBV5-4
size: -
J: TRBJ2-1
length: 14
CDR3: CASSWGPTYNEQFF
DNA: TGTGCCAGCAGCTGGGGGCCCACCTACAATGAGCAGTTCTTC

D: TRBD2
V: TRBV4-2
size: -
J: TRBJ2-5
length: 18
CDR3: CASSQTTGASGKGETQYF
DNA: TGTGCCAGCAGCCAAACCACCGGGGCTAGCGGGAAGGGGGAGACCCAGTACTTC

D: -
V: TRBV6-5
size: -
J: TRBJ1-6
length: 12
CDR3: CASRDYNSPLHF
DNA: TGTGCCAGCCGGGATTATAATTCACCCCTCCACTTT

D: TRBD1
V: TRBV2
size: -
J: TRBJ2-7
length: 16
CDR3: CASSDFLGDRTYEQYF
DNA: TGTGCCAGCAGTGATTTCCTTGGGGACAGAACCTACGAGCAGTACTTC

D: TRBD2
V: TRBV5-4
size: -
J: TRBJ2-5
length: 17
CDR3: CASSLKWTSGYQETQYF
DNA: TGTGCCAGCAGCTTGAAATGGACTAGCGGGTACCAAGAGACCCAGTACTTC

D: TRBD1
V: TRBV2
size: few
J: TRBJ1-2
length: 13
CDR3: CASTGGDNYGYTF
DNA: TGTGCCAGCACAGGGGGCGACAACTATGGCTACACCTTC

D: TRBD2
V: TRBV5-1
size: -
J: TRBJ2-3
length: 16
CDR3: CASSLTLAGDRDTQYF
DNA: TGCGCCAGCAGCTTGACACTAGCGGGAGATCGAGATACGCAGTATTTT

D: -
V: TRBV14
size: -
J: TRBJ1-2
length: 13
CDR3: CASSQDYSYGYTF
DNA: TGTGCCAGCAGCCAAGATTACAGCTATGGCTACACCTTC

D: -
V: TRBV4-2
size: -
J: TRBJ1-1
length: 15
CDR3: CASSQDLVGNTEAFF
DNA: TGTGCCAGCAGCCAAGATCTAGTGGGGAACACTGAAGCTTTCTTT

D: -
V: TRBV28
size: -
J: TRBJ2-7
length: 17
CDR3: CASSQLRGVSPLGEQYF
DNA: TGTGCCAGCAGTCAACTCCGGGGAGTTAGCCCTCTTGGAGAGCAGTACTTC

D: TRBD2
V: TRBV10-1
size: -
J: TRBJ2-7
length: 16
CDR3: CASRTRLAGERYEQYF
DNA: TGCGCCAGCAGGACCCGGCTAGCGGGAGAGAGGTACGAGCAGTACTTC

D: -
V: TRBV6-2/TRBV6-3
size: -
J: TRBJ1-1
length: 13
CDR3: CASSYESNTEAFF
DNA: TGTGCCAGCAGTTACGAGTCGAACACTGAAGCTTTCTTT

D: TRBD1
V: TRBV27
size: many
J: TRBJ1-1
length: 15
CDR3: CASSFPFRDRDEAFF
DNA: TGTGCCAGCAGTTTCCCATTCCGGGACAGGGATGAAGCTTTCTTT

D: -
V: TRBV18
size: many
J: TRBJ1-6
length: 16
CDR3: CASSPPGRPGGTPLHF
DNA: TGTGCCAGCTCACCACCGGGACGGCCGGGAGGGACACCCCTCCACTTT

D: -
V: TRBV6-5
size: few
J: TRBJ2-2
length: 15
CDR3: CASSYSALKSGELFF
DNA: TGTGCCAGCAGTTACTCAGCCCTCAAGTCCGGGGAGCTGTTTTTT

D: -
V: TRBV10-3
size: -
J: TRBJ2-2
length: 14
CDR3: CAISRGLNTGELFF
DNA: TGTGCCATCAGCCGGGGACTGAACACCGGGGAGCTGTTTTTT

D: TRBD1
V: TRBV2
size: -
J: TRBJ1-5
length: 16
CDR3: CASSEAEGAWNQPQHF
DNA: TGTGCCAGCAGTGAAGCCGAGGGGGCTTGGAATCAGCCCCAGCATTTT

D: -
V: TRBV9
size: many
J: TRBJ2-1
length: 14
CDR3: CASSVEHLGNEQFF
DNA: TGTGCCAGCAGCGTTGAACACCTTGGCAATGAGCAGTTCTTC

D: TRBD1
V: TRBV28
size: -
J: TRBJ1-5
length: 12
CDR3: CASGQGAQPQHF
DNA: TGTGCCAGCGGACAGGGAGCCCAGCCCCAGCATTTT

D: TRBD2
V: TRBV24-1
size: once
J: TRBJ2-1
length: 23
CDR3: CATSAHPGASGLAAGSSYNEQFF
DNA: TGTGCCACCAGTGCCCACCCCGGCGCCTCGGGACTAGCGGCAGGAAGCTCCTACAATGAGCAGTTCTTC

D: -
V: TRBV28
size: -
J: TRBJ2-3
length: 16
CDR3: CASSHPQADRTDTQYF
DNA: TGTGCCAGCAGTCACCCTCAGGCTGATCGCACAGATACGCAGTATTTT

D: TRBD1
V: TRBV5-4
size: -
J: TRBJ1-6
length: 14
CDR3: CASSWDSVNSPLHF
DNA: TGTGCCAGCAGCTGGGACAGCGTTAATTCACCCCTCCACTTT

D: -
V: TRBV7-8
size: -
J: TRBJ1-1
length: 14
CDR3: CASTTDIANTEAFF
DNA: TGTGCCAGCACCACTGATATTGCGAACACTGAAGCTTTCTTT

D: TRBD1
V: TRBV12-3/TRBV12-4
size: -
J: TRBJ1-6
length: 13
CDR3: CASSRDSNSPLHF
DNA: TGTGCCAGCAGCCGGGACAGCAATTCACCCCTCCACTTT

D: TRBD1
V: TRBV29-1
size: once
J: TRBJ2-5
length: 17
CDR3: CSVESPGQRNGWKTQYF
DNA: TGCAGCGTTGAATCCCCGGGACAGAGAAATGGATGGAAGACCCAGTACTTC

D: TRBD1
V: TRBV7-6
size: -
J: TRBJ1-4
length: 17
CDR3: CASSPRGQASAGEKLFF
DNA: TGTGCCAGCAGCCCCCGGGGACAGGCCTCGGCGGGTGAAAAACTGTTTTTT

D: -
V: TRBV5-1
size: -
J: TRBJ1-1
length: 14
CDR3: CASSLSGMNTEAFF
DNA: TGCGCCAGCAGCTTGTCCGGGATGAACACTGAAGCTTTCTTT

D: TRBD2
V: TRBV24-1
size: few
J: TRBJ2-1
length: 14
CDR3: CATNSGGFDNEQFF
DNA: TGTGCCACCAACTCGGGGGGGTTCGACAATGAGCAGTTCTTC

D: -
V: TRBV28
size: -
J: TRBJ1-2
length: 13
CDR3: CASNQGGYYGYTF
DNA: TGTGCCAGCAATCAGGGAGGGTACTATGGCTACACCTTC

D: -
V: TRBV5-1
size: few
J: TRBJ1-2
length: 17
CDR3: CASRRGTLGLTNYGYTF
DNA: TGCGCCAGCAGGCGGGGGACCCTGGGCCTTACTAACTATGGCTACACCTTC

D: TRBD2
V: TRBV5-6
size: few
J: TRBJ2-3
length: 15
CDR3: CASTILGGFADTQYF
DNA: TGTGCCAGCACCATACTCGGGGGGTTTGCAGATACGCAGTATTTT

D: -
V: TRBV20-1
size: -
J: TRBJ2-7
length: 12
CDR3: CSASTGVGEQYF
DNA: TGCAGTGCTAGTACGGGAGTCGGCGAGCAGTACTTC

D: TRBD1
V: TRBV7-3
size: -
J: TRBJ2-7
length: 13
CDR3: CASSSTGGYEQYF
DNA: TGTGCCAGCAGCTCGACAGGGGGCTACGAGCAGTACTTC

D: -
V: TRBV25-1
size: -
J: TRBJ2-2
length: 11
CDR3: CASSVVGELFF
DNA: TGTGCCAGCAGTGTAGTCGGGGAGCTGTTTTTT

D: -
V: TRBV6-4
size: once
J: TRBJ1-6
length: 14
CDR3: CARPGGRWNSPLHF
DNA: TGTGCCAGGCCGGGGGGCCGATGGAATTCACCCCTCCACTTT